This T cell receptor (beta chain) came from a study of blood T cell repertoires in COVID-19. CDR3 length: 12 residues. The germline V and J ends were trimmed by 0 bases and 7 bases, with 6 bases remaining between them. Germline V gene lookup returns CDR1 MNHNY and CDR2 SVGAGI (reference sequence). The repertoire was sequenced with immunoSEQ multiplex PCR; TCRdb's copy has only in-frame clones and lacks some. The sample consists of about 130,000 clones, less than 90% of them appearing once. The V and J genes are TRBV6-6 and TRBJ1-1; D is perhaps TRBD1 (5 bases). This receptor was obtained from a woman between 50 and 59 years old who had recovered from COVID-19. Sequenced input: PBMCs or T cells enriched from blood (not recorded which). The DNA of the CDR3 is TGTGCCAGCAGTTACTCAGGGGTTGAAGCTTTCTTT. Its protein product is CASSYSGVEAFF.